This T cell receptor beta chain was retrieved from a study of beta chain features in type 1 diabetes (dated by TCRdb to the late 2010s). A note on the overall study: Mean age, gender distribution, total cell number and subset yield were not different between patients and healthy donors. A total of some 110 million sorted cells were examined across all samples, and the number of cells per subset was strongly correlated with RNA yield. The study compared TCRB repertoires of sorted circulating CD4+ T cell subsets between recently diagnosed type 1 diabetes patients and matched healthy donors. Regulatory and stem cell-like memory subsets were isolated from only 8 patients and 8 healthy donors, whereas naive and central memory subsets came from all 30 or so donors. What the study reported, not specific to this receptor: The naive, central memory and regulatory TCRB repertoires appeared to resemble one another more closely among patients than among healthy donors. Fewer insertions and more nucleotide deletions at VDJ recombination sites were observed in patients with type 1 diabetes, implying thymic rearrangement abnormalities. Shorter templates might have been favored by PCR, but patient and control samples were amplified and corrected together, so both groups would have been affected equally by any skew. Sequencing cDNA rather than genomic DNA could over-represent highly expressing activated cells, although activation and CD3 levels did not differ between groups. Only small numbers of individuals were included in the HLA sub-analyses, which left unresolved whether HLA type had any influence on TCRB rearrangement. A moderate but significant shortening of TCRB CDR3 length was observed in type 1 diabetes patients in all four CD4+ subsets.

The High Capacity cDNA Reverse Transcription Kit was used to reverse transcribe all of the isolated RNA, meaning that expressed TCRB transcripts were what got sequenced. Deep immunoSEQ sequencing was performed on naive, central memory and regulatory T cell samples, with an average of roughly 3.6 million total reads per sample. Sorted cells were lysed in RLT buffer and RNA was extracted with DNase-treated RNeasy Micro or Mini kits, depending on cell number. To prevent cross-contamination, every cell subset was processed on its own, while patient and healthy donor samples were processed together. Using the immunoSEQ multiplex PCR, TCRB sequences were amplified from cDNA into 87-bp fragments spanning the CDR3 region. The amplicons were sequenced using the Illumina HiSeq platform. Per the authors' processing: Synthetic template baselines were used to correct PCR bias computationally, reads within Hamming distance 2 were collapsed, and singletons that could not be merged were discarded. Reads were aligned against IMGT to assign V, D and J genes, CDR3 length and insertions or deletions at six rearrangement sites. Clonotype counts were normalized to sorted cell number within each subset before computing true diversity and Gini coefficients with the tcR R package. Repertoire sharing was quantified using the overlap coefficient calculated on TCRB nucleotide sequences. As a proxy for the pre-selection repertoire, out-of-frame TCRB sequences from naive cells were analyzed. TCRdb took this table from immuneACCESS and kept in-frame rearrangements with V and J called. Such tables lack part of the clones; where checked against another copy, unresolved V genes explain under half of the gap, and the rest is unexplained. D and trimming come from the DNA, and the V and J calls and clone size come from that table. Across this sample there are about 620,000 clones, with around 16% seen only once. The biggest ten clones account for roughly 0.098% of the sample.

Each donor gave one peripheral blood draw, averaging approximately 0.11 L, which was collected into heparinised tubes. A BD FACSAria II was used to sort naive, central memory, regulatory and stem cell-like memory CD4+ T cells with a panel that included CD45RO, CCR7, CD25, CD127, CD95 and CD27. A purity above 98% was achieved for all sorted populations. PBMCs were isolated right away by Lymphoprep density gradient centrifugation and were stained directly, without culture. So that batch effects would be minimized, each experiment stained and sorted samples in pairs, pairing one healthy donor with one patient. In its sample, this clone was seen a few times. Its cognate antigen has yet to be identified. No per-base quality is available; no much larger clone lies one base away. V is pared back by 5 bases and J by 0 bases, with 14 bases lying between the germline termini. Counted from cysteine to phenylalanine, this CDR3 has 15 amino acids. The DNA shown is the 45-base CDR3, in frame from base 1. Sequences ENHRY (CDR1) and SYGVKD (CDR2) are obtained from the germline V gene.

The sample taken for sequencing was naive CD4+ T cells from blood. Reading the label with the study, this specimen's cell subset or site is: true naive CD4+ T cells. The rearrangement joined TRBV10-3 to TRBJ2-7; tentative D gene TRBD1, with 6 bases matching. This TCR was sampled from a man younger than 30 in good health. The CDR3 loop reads CAISSDRRLSYEQYF. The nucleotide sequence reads TGTGCCATCAGTTCAGACAGGCGACTCTCCTACGAGCAGTACTTC.